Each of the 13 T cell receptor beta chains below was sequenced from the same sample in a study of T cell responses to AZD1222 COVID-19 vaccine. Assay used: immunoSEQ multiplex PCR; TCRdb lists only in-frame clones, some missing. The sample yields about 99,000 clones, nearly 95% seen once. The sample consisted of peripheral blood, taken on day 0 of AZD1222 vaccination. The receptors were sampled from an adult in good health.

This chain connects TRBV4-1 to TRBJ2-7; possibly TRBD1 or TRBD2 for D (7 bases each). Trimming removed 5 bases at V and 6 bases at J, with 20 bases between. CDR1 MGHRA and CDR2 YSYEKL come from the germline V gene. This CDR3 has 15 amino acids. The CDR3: CASSVQGGGLREQYF. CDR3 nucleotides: TGCGCCAGCAGCGTCCAGGGGGGAGGGTTACGCGAGCAGTACTTC.

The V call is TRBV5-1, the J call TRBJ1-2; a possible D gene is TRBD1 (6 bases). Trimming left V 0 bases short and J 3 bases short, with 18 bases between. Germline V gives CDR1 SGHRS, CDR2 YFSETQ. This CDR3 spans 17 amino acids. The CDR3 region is CASSLVSGVGLDYGYTF. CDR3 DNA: TGCGCCAGCAGCTTGGTGTCAGGGGTCGGTCTAGACTATGGCTACACCTTC.

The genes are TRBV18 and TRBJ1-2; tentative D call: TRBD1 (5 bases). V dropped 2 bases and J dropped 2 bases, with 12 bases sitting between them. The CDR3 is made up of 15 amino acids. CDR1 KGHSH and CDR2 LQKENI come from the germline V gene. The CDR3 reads CASSPGQGSNYGYTF. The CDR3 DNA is TGTGCCAGCTCACCAGGGCAGGGAAGCAACTATGGCTACACCTTC.

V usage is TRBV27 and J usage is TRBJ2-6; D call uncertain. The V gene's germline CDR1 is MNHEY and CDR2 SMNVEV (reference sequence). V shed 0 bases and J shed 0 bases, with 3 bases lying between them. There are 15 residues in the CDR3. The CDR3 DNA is TGTGCCAGCAGTTTATCCCTCTCTGGGGCCAACGTCCTGACTTTC. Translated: CASSLSLSGANVLTF. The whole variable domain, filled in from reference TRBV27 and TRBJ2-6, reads EAQVTQNPRYLITVTGKKLTVTCSQNMNHEYMSWYRQDPGLGLRQIYYSMNVEVTDKGDVPEGYKVSRKEKRNFPLILESPSPNQTSLYFCASSLSLSGANVLTFGAGSRLTVL.

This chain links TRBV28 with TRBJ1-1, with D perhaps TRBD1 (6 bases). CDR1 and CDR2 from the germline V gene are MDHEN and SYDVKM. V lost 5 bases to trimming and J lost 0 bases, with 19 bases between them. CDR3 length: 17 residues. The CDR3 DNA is TGTGCCAGCAGTCCCTCGGGACATCTATACATGAACACTGAAGCTTTCTTT. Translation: CASSPSGHLYMNTEAFF.

The DNA for the CDR3 is TGTGCCAGCAGCTTAGTAATGTCAGCCCCCAACTATGGCTACACCTTC. Its translation is CASSLVMSAPNYGYTF. The genes are TRBV7-2 and TRBJ1-2, with no clear D. Trimming stripped 1 base from V and 2 bases from J, with 14 bases between. The CDR3 loop spans 16 amino acids. Germline lookup yields CDR1 SGHTA and CDR2 FQGNSA.

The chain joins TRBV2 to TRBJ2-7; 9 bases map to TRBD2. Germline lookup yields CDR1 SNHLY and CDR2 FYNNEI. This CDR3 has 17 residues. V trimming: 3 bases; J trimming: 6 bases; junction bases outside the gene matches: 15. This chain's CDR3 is CASSDEAGGQPSGEQYF. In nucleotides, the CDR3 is TGTGCCAGCAGTGATGAGGCGGGAGGGCAACCCTCGGGCGAGCAGTACTTC.

The CDR3 loop reads CASSLSSETQYF. The CDR3 DNA sequence: TGTGCCAGCAGTTTGTCGTCAGAGACCCAGTACTTC. The J gene is TRBJ2-5, the V gene TRBV12-3 or TRBV12-4, with D uncertain. This CDR3 is built from 12 residues. V was trimmed by 3 bases and J by 4 bases, leaving 6 bases between them.

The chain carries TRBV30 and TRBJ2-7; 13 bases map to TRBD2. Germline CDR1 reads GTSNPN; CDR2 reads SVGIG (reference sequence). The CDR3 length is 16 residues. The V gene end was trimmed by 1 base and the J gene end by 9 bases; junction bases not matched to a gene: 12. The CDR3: CAWSGAGGTSGTGQYF. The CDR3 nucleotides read TGTGCCTGGAGTGGGGCCGGCGGGACTAGCGGGACGGGGCAGTACTTC.

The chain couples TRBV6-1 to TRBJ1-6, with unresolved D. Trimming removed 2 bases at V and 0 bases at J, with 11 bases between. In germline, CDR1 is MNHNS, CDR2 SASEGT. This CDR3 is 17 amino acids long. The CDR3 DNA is TGTGCCAGCAGTGAAAGGCTTGGGAGCTCCTATAATTCACCCCTCCACTTT. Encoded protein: CASSERLGSSYNSPLHF.

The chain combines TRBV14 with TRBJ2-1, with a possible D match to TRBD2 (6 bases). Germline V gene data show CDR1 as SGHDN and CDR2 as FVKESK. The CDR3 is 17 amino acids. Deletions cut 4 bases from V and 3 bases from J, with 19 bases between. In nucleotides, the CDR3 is TGTGCCAGCAGCCCCCTAAGGGGAGCGGGCTACTACAATGAGCAGTTCTTC. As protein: CASSPLRGAGYYNEQFF. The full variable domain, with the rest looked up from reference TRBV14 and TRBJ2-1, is EAGVTQFPSHSVIEKGQTVTLRCDPISGHDNLYWYRRVMGKEIKFLLHFVKESKQDESGMPNNRFLAERTGGTYSTLKVQPAELEDSGVYFCASSPLRGAGYYNEQFFGPGTRLTVL.

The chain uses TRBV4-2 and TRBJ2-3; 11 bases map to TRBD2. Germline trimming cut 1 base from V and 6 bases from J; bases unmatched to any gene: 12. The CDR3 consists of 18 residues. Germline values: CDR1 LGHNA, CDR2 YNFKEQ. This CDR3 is CASSQAPRASGRSDTQYF. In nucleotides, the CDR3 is TGTGCCAGCAGCCAAGCCCCTCGGGCTAGCGGGAGGAGTGATACGCAGTATTTT.

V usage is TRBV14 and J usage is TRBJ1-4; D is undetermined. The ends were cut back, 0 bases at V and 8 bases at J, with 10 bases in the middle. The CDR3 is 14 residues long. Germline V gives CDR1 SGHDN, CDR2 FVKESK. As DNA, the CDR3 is TGTGCCAGCAGCCAAGAGGCTCTGGGGGAAAAACTGTTTTTT. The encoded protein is CASSQEALGEKLFF. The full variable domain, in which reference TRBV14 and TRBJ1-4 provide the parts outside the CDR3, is EAGVTQFPSHSVIEKGQTVTLRCDPISGHDNLYWYRRVMGKEIKFLLHFVKESKQDESGMPNNRFLAERTGGTYSTLKVQPAELEDSGVYFCASSQEALGEKLFFGSGTQLSVL.